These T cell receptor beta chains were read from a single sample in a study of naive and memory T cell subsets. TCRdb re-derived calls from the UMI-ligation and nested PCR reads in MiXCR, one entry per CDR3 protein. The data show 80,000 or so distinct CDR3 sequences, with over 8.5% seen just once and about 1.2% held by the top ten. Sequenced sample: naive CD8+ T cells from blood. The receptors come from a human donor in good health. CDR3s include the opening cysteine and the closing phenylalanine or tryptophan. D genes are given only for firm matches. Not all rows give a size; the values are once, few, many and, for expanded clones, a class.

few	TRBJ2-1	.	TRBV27	TGTGCCAGCAGTTTATTTGGGGGTTACAATGAGCAGTTCTTC	CASSLFGGYNEQFF
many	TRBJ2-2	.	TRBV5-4	TGTGCCAGCAGCTTTCAAACCGGGGAGCTGTTTTTT	CASSFQTGELFF
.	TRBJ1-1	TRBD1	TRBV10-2	TGCGCCAGCAGCCTGAACAGGGGTACTGAAGCTTTCTTT	CASSLNRGTEAFF
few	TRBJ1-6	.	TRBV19	TGTGCCAGTCAGGACCTACAGGGATCCTATAATTCACCCCTCCACTTT	CASQDLQGSYNSPLHF
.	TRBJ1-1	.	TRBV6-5	TGTGCCAGCAGTTACTACCGCACGGGCCAGACTGAAGCTTTCTTT	CASSYYRTGQTEAFF
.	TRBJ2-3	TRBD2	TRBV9	TGTGCCAGCTCCGCCGCGGGAGGTACAGATACGCAGTATTTT	CASSAAGGTDTQYF
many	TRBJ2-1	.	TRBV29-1	TGCAGCGTTGAAGGGGGAGATGTTATTGAGCAGTTCTTC	CSVEGGDVIEQFF
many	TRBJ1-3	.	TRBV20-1	TGCAGTGCAAGTAAAGGACCGGGAAACACCATATATTTT	CSASKGPGNTIYF
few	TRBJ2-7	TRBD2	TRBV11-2	TGTGCCAGCAGCTTAGCAGTCTATGTTAGCGGGGCCTCCTACGAGCAGTACTTC	CASSLAVYVSGASYEQYF
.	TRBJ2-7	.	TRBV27	TGTGCCAGCAGTTTATGGCGCCAGACGACCTACGAGCAGTACTTC	CASSLWRQTTYEQYF
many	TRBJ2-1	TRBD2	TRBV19	TGTGCCAGTAGTATATTAGCGGGAGGGTCCAATGAGCAGTTCTTC	CASSILAGGSNEQFF
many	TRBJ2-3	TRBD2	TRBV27	TGTGCCAGCAGTTTACATAGACTAGCGGGGACCACAGATACGCAGTATTTT	CASSLHRLAGTTDTQYF
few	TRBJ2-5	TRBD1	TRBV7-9	TGTGCCAGCAGCCCCCAGCCAGGGGGTATGAAGACCCAGTACTTC	CASSPQPGGMKTQYF
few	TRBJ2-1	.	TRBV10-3	TGTGCCATCAGTGAGCCGGGCCAACGGGGGCATGAGCAGTTCTTC	CAISEPGQRGHEQFF
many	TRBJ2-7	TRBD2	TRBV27	TGTGCCAGCAGCTGGGAGGGAACTTTCGAGCAGTACTTC	CASSWEGTFEQYF
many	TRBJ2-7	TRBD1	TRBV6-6	TGTGCCAGCAGTTACCTTGGACAGGGGACAAACGAGCAGTACTTC	CASSYLGQGTNEQYF
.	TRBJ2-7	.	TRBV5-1	TGCGCCAGCAGCTTGTACGGGACGTCCTTGTACGAGCAGTACTTC	CASSLYGTSLYEQYF
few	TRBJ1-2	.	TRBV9	TGTGCCAGCAGCGACTACAAGGGCTACACCTTC	CASSDYKGYTF
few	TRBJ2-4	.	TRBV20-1	TGCAGTGCTAGACGATCCGGTCCGATAGCCAAAAACATTCAGTACTTC	CSARRSGPIAKNIQYF
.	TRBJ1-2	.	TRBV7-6	TGTGCCAGCAGCGCGGATAGGAGAGGGCAATATGGCTACACCTTC	CASSADRRGQYGYTF
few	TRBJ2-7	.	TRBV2	TGTGCCAGCGTAGGCAGCACCTACGAGCAGTACTTC	CASVGSTYEQYF
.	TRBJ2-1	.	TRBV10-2	TGCGCCAGCAGACACAATGAGCAGTTCTTC	CASRHNEQFF
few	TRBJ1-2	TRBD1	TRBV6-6	TGTGCCAGCAGTTCCTCCGGGACAGGGGGGGACTATGGCTACACCTTC	CASSSSGTGGDYGYTF
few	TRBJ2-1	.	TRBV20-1	TGCAGTGCCACCTCCCTAGTCAATGAGCAGTTCTTC	CSATSLVNEQFF
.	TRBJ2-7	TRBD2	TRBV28	TGTGCCAGCAGGCTAGCGGGCTATAGCTCCTACGAGCAGTACTTC	CASRLAGYSSYEQYF
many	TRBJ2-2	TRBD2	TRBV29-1	TGCAGCGTTGAAGCCGGGGGGAGGAGCGACACCGGGGAGCTGTTTTTT	CSVEAGGRSDTGELFF
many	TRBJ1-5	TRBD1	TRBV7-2	TGTGCCAGCAGCTCTCTCCCCGACAGGGGGTATCAGCCCCAGCATTTT	CASSSLPDRGYQPQHF
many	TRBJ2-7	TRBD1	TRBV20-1	TGCAGTGCTAGGAGGGACAGGGGACTAGACGAGCAGTACTTC	CSARRDRGLDEQYF
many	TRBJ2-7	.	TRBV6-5	TGTGCCAGCCGTCAGGGGGGGACAGCGTCCTACGAGCAGTACTTC	CASRQGGTASYEQYF
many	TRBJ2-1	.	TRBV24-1	TGTGCCACCAGTCCTGGGACCGAAGATGAGCAGTTCTTC	CATSPGTEDEQFF
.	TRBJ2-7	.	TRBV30	TGTGCTCTGGGCACCTACGAGCAGTACTTC	CALGTYEQYF
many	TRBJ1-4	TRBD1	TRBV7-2	TGTGCCAGCAGCCTCAAGTCCCGGGACAGGGGATGGGCTGAAAAACTGTTTTTT	CASSLKSRDRGWAEKLFF
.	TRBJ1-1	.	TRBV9	TGTGCCAGCAGCGGAGGGGAGAACACTGAAGCTTTCTTT	CASSGGENTEAFF
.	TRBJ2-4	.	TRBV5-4	TGTGCCAGCAGCCCCGGTCCGGTCCCGGGGAACATTCAGTACTTC	CASSPGPVPGNIQYF
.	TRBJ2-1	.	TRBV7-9	TGTGCCAGCAGCTTCGCAGAAAGCTCCTACAATGAGCAGTTCTTC	CASSFAESSYNEQFF
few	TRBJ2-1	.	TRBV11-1	TGTGCCAGCAGCTTAGTTCGCTCCTACAATGAGCAGTTCTTC	CASSLVRSYNEQFF
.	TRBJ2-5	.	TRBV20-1	TGCAGTCCGGAATCATTCAACGTGGGAGTGGGGGAGACCCAGTACTTC	CSPESFNVGVGETQYF
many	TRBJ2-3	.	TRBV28	TGTGCCAGCAGTTTAGCGACAGCGCGCACAGATACGCAGTATTTT	CASSLATARTDTQYF
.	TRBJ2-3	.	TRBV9	TGTGCCAGCAGCGTAGAGGGCGGGGGCACAGATACGCAGTATTTT	CASSVEGGGTDTQYF
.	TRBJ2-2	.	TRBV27	TGTGCCAGCAGTAGACCTAGCCCAACGAACACCGGGGAGCTGTTTTTT	CASSRPSPTNTGELFF
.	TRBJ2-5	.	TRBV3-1	TGTGCCAGCAGCCAAGCGGGGATTGAACTTCGAGAGACCCAGTACTTC	CASSQAGIELRETQYF
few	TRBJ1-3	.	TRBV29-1	TGCAGCGTTGAAGGGGGTTCGGGGTCTGGAAACACCATATATTTT	CSVEGGSGSGNTIYF
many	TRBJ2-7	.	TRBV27	TGTGCCAGCAGTTTATCGGGGGCCGAGCAGTACTTC	CASSLSGAEQYF